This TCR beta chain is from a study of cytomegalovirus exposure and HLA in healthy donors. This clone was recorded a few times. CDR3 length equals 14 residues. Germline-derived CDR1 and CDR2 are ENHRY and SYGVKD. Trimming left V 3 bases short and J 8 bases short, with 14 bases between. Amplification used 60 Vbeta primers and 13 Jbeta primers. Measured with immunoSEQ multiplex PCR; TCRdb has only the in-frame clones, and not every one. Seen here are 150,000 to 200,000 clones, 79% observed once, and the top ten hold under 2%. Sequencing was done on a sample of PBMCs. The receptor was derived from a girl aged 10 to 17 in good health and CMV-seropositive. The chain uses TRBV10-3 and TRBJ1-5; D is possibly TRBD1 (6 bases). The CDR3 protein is CAISDGGGREPQHF. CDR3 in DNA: TGTGCCATCAGTGACGGGGGGGGGCGGGAGCCCCAGCATTTT.